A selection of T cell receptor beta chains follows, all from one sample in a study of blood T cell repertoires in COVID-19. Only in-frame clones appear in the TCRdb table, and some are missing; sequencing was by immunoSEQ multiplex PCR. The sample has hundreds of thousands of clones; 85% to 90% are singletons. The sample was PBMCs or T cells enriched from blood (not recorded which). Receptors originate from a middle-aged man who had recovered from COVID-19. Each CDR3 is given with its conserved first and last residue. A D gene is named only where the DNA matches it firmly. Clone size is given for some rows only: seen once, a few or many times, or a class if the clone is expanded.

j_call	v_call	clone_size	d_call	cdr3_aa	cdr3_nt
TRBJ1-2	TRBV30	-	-	CAWSVRGEYGYTF	TGTGCCTGGAGTGTACGGGGTGAATATGGCTACACCTTC
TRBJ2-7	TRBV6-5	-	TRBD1	CASSYRDRGDYEQYF	TGTGCCAGCAGTTACCGGGACAGGGGGGACTACGAGCAGTACTTC
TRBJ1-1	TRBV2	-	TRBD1	CASSSRDRHPPEAFF	TGTGCCAGCAGTAGCCGGGACAGGCACCCCCCTGAAGCTTTCTTT
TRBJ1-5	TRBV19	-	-	CASSVLTDGWPQHF	TGTGCCAGTAGCGTCCTGACAGACGGCTGGCCCCAGCATTTT
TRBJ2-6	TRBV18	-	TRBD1	CASSPRVPGQGSGANVLTF	TGTGCCAGCTCACCGAGAGTCCCGGGACAGGGTTCTGGGGCCAACGTCCTGACTTTC
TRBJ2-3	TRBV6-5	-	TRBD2	CASSYDGGVSTDTQYF	TGTGCCAGCAGTTACGACGGGGGGGTTAGCACAGATACGCAGTATTTT
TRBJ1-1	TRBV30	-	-	CAWSTPPQVSQNTEAFF	TGTGCCTGGAGTACCCCCCCCCAGGTCTCCCAGAACACTGAAGCTTTCTTT
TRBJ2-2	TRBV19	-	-	CATLNTGELFF	TGTGCCACCCTTAACACCGGGGAGCTGTTTTTT
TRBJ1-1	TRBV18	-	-	CASSPGGGLSQAFF	TGTGCCAGCTCACCGGGAGGAGGGCTCTCCCAGGCTTTCTTT
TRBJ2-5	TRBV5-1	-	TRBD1	CASSLGQGKETQYF	TGCGCCAGCAGCTTGGGACAGGGGAAAGAGACCCAGTACTTC
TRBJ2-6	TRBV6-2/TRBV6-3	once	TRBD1	CASSPDRAGANVLTF	TGTGCCAGCAGCCCGGACAGGGCTGGGGCCAACGTCCTGACTTTC
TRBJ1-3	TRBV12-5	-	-	CASGFELGNTIYF	TGTGCTAGTGGTTTCGAGCTCGGGAACACCATATATTTT
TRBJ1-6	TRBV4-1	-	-	CASSQELLRGRSYNSPLHF	TGCGCCAGCAGCCAAGAACTTCTAAGGGGTAGGTCCTATAATTCACCCCTCCACTTT
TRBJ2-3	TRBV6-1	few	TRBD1	CASSEMGQGWQYF	TGTGCCAGCAGTGAAATGGGACAGGGATGGCAGTATTTT
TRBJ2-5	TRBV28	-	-	CASSSGETQYF	TGTGCCAGCAGTTCAGGGGAGACCCAGTACTTC
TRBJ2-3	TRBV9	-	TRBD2	CASSVGRGSRDTQYF	TGTGCCAGCAGCGTAGGCCGCGGGAGCAGAGATACGCAGTATTTT
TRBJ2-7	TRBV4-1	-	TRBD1	CASSARQGTTYEQYF	TGCGCCAGCAGCGCCCGACAGGGAACCACCTACGAGCAGTACTTC
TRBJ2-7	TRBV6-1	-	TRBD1	CASSVKTGQGAKWSYEQYF	TGTGCCAGCAGTGTTAAGACGGGACAGGGGGCGAAGTGGTCCTACGAGCAGTACTTC
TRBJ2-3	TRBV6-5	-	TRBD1	CASSPRQGTDTQYF	TGTGCCAGCAGTCCCCGACAGGGTACAGATACGCAGTATTTT
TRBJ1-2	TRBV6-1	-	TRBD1	CASSEIGQGAGDYGYTF	TGTGCCAGCAGTGAAATAGGACAGGGCGCTGGAGACTATGGCTACACCTTC
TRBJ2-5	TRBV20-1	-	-	CSVSGQETQYF	TGCAGTGTAAGCGGTCAAGAGACCCAGTACTTC
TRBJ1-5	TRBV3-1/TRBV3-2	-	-	CASSRRVGSQPQHF	TGTGCCAGCAGCCGCAGGGTTGGTTCCCAGCCCCAGCATTTT
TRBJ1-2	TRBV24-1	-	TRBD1	CATSGGPGQGIRVTF	TGTGCCACCAGTGGAGGACCGGGACAGGGTATCCGCGTCACCTTC
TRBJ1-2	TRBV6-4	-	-	CASSDSSGYRYTF	TGTGCCAGCAGTGACTCGTCAGGGTATCGCTACACCTTC